Described below is a single TCR beta chain sequence and its context. It lacks a known antigen. No qualities accompany the bases; no much larger clone lies one base away. Donors were healthy HIV-negative adults with no recently reported acute infections or vaccinations. Every donor was a Caucasian adult residing in Nashville, Tennessee, USA. CD4+ T cells were enriched by magnetic negative selection; naive cells were then positively selected on CD45RA, and the negative fraction formed the memory subset. Blood was obtained by leukapheresis, after which PBMCs were separated by Ficoll-Histopaque density gradient centrifugation and cryopreserved in liquid nitrogen vapor phase. Purity and quantity of every magnetically sorted T cell population were checked by analytical flow cytometry. From each sorted fraction, genomic DNA was isolated and quantified by UV absorbance on a Nanodrop 2000c. For CDR1 and CDR2, the germline V gene lists MDHEN and SYDVKM. V drops 7 bases and J drops 0 bases, leaving 19 bases in between. The CDR3 measures 17 amino acids from cysteine to phenylalanine. The retained sequence is limited to the CDR3, 51 bases, with the frame set at the first base.

TCR CDR3 regions were amplified from genomic DNA by multiplex PCR using the deep immunoSEQ assay. Genomic DNA extracted from each cell subset was distributed evenly over all wells of several immunoSEQ 96-well plates, and each plate served as one replicate. Each replicate PCR for sorted subsets received around 200 ng genomic DNA, equal to about 30,000 T cell genomes. Purified libraries were measured with a Qubit 3.0 fluorometer, size-checked on a Bioanalyzer 2100, and measured again with the KAPA Library Quantification kit. Every immunoSEQ 96-well plate was sequenced on a separate single-read 150-cycle Illumina NextSeq 550 flow cell. The original methods were these. Because only junctional sequences without quality scores were contained in the immunoSEQ output, filtering matching that applied to full-length reads could not be performed. Sequences were annotated with PyIR, a Python wrapper for IgBLAST v1.9, using IMGT germline references to assign V/J genes and CDR3. Reads were removed for weak V/J assignments (E-value above 1e-6), missing CDR3, stop codons, out-of-frame junctions, or ambiguous translated residues. V3J clonotypes were defined as sequences sharing an identical inferred V gene, J gene, and CDR3 amino acid sequence. The percentage overlap between two repertoires was calculated by dividing the number of shared unique clonotypes by the size of the smaller repertoire. Three approaches were used to assess repertoire richness: RTK rarefaction, the Chao1 estimator, and Recon v2.1 estimates of unobserved clonotypes. Generation probabilities were computed with OLGA for all TCRbeta clonotypes obtained by the gDNA method from a few donors. TCRdb carries this immuneACCESS record with in-frame sequences only. Its versions omit some clonotypes, under half of them owing to an unresolved V gene in the studies checked, with the rest unexplained. Clone size and the V and J calls come from that table; the DNA yielded D and trimming. This sample holds just over 2,000,000 clones; 85% to 95% were observed only once. Clones ranked in the top ten supply roughly 0.13% of the sample.

This record comes from a study of shared clonotypes between healthy human individuals (dated by TCRdb to the early 2020s). Regarding the research as a whole: A few men and a couple of women, aged 18 to 49 years, made up the cohort. For each donor, three plates each were used for CD4 naive and CD4 memory, two plates were used for CD8 naive, and one plate was used for CD8 memory. Blood TCR repertoires of four to six healthy adults were deeply sequenced to estimate repertoire size and the extent of clonotype sharing between individuals. To increase sequencing depth and limit assay-specific biases, different laboratories used diverse techniques to prepare libraries and sequence TCR repertoires. Leukapheresis yielded between about 0.94 and 10 billion PBMCs per donor.

The paper as a whole reports these results and caveats: Because the study included a small number of donors, the genetic and exposure-history diversity represented was limited. Naive subsets generally had larger estimated clonotype richness than memory subsets. Sampling was limited to blood, and TCR repertoires in tissue likely differ from TCR repertoires in blood. Based on pairwise subsampling, the degree of clonotype sharing among donors was expected to be affected by sequencing depth. Even with the large sequencing depth, rarefaction of the sorted-subset datasets indicated that sequencing was incomplete. Across a handful of donors, about 4.5% of naive CD4, roughly 3.4% of naive CD8, 2% to 2.5% of memory CD4, and 0.4% of memory CD8 clonotypes were shared. Clonotypes shared by all four sorted-subset donors showed higher generation probabilities than non-shared clonotypes.

Sequenced material: naive CD4+ T cells sorted from blood. What this sample's cell subset or site label stands for: CD45RA+ positively selected. The sequence derives from a man aged 18 to 35 in good health. The chain was built from TRBV28 and TRBJ1-5; the D gene is perhaps TRBD1, from 5 matching bases. The CDR3 region has the sequence CASTLPGGVYSNQPQHF. The nucleotide sequence is TGTGCCAGCACTCTGCCCGGAGGGGTTTATAGCAATCAGCCCCAGCATTTT. Full variable domain (CDR3 extended with the reference TRBV28 and TRBJ1-5 proteins): DVKVTQSSRYLVKRTGEKVFLECVQDMDHENMFWYRQDPGLGLRLIYFSYDVKMKEKGDIPEGYSVSREKKERFSLILESASTNQTSMYLCASTLPGGVYSNQPQHFGDGTRLSIL.